The rows below give T cell receptor beta chains drawn from one sample of a study of CD8 T cells in ankylosing spondylitis. Using its own MiXCR run on the 5' RACE reads, TCRdb lists one record per CDR3 protein. The sample holds under 200,000 distinct CDR3 sequences, about 9.9% seen once. Specimen: blood, either unsorted or a sorted T cell fraction (not recorded which). Receptors originate from a male donor with ankylosing spondylitis or in good health (not recorded which). CDR3s include the opening cysteine and the closing phenylalanine or tryptophan. A D gene is named only where the DNA matches it firmly. Size is stated for part of the rows, as once, few or many counts, or as a class when the clone is expanded.

TRBV4-3,.,few,TRBJ1-4,TGCGCCAGCAGCCAAGATCCCCCGGGAGGGTTTGGTGAAAAACTGTTTTTT,CASSQDPPGGFGEKLFF
TRBV27,TRBD2,many,TRBJ2-2,TGTGCCAGCAGTTTCCTAGCGGGGGGCTCCGGGGAGCTGTTTTTT,CASSFLAGGSGELFF
TRBV12-3/TRBV12-4,TRBD1,many,TRBJ2-7,TGTGCCAGCAGTCGATACCGGGGGGACAGGGTACTCGAGCAGTACTTC,CASSRYRGDRVLEQYF
TRBV15,.,few,TRBJ2-7,TGTGCCACCAGCAGAGAGCTCCAACCGAGCTCCTACGAGCAGTACTTC,CATSRELQPSSYEQYF
TRBV20-1,TRBD1,few,TRBJ2-3,TGCAGTTCACAGGGGAGCACAGATACGCAGTATTTT,CSSQGSTDTQYF
TRBV7-6,.,.,TRBJ2-6,TGTGCCAGCAGCCGAGGTGCTCGGGACTCCTCTGGGGCCAACGTCCTGACTTTC,CASSRGARDSSGANVLTF
TRBV12-3/TRBV12-4,TRBD2,few,TRBJ2-7,TGTGCCAGCAGCTCTCTAGCGGGGCCTTACGAGCAGTACTTC,CASSSLAGPYEQYF
TRBV5-1,TRBD1,many,TRBJ1-6,TGCGCCAGCACCGCAGGTCGGACAGGGAACTCACCCCTCCACTTT,CASTAGRTGNSPLHF
TRBV7-9,TRBD2,few,TRBJ2-1,TGTGCCAGCAGCCGGGACTACTATGAGCAGTTCTTC,CASSRDYYEQFF
TRBV7-2,.,many,TRBJ2-1,TGTGCCAGCAGCTTGGCTAGCACCAGACTCTACAATGAGCAGTTCTTC,CASSLASTRLYNEQFF
TRBV7-6,TRBD2,few,TRBJ2-1,TGTGCCAGCAGCCCACAGACTAGCGGGAGTATGGGCAATGAGCAGTTCTTC,CASSPQTSGSMGNEQFF
TRBV6-5,.,.,TRBJ2-7,TGTGCCAGCAGTTCCCCAGGTATCCACGAGCAGTACTTC,CASSSPGIHEQYF
TRBV6-1,TRBD1,many,TRBJ2-7,TGTGCCAGCAGGCCCCCGGGACAGGGGAACGAGCAGTACTTC,CASRPPGQGNEQYF
TRBV12-3/TRBV12-4,.,many,TRBJ2-5,TGTGCCAGCAGCCTAGACCTACAAGAGACCCAGTACTTC,CASSLDLQETQYF
TRBV20-1,.,many,TRBJ2-1,TGCAGTGCTAGCTACGTATCCTACAATGAGCAGTTCTTC,CSASYVSYNEQFF
TRBV20-1,.,many,TRBJ2-1,TGCAGTGCTGGAAGGGCCTACAATGAGCAGTTCTTC,CSAGRAYNEQFF
TRBV25-1,.,few,TRBJ2-2,TGTGCCAGCAGTGAATCTCAGGGCAGCACCGGGGAGCTGTTTTTT,CASSESQGSTGELFF
TRBV28,.,many,TRBJ2-4,TGTGCCAGCAGTTTTGCAGGAGCCAAAAACATTCAGTACTTC,CASSFAGAKNIQYF
TRBV20-1,TRBD2,many,TRBJ2-5,TGCAGTGCCCTCTTTAGCGGGGGGGGTGAGACCCAGTACTTC,CSALFSGGGETQYF
TRBV6-2/TRBV6-3,.,many,TRBJ2-2,TGTGCCAGCAGTTACTCTCTCGGGTTCACCGGGGAGCTGTTTTTT,CASSYSLGFTGELFF
TRBV20-1,TRBD1,many,TRBJ2-5,TGCAGTGCTAGAGGGGGACAGGGAGCGGAAGAGACCCAGTACTTC,CSARGGQGAEETQYF
TRBV12-3/TRBV12-4,.,.,TRBJ2-5,TGTGCCAGCAGTATGATCTGGACTGAGCGGGAGACCCAGTACTTC,CASSMIWTERETQYF
TRBV9,.,many,TRBJ2-7,TGTGCCAGCAGCGTAACCCTCTACTCCTACGAGCAGTACTTC,CASSVTLYSYEQYF
TRBV11-2,TRBD2,few,TRBJ2-3,TGTGCCAGCAGCTTCCCCACTAGCGGGAGTCCCGTCGCAGATACGCAGTATTTT,CASSFPTSGSPVADTQYF